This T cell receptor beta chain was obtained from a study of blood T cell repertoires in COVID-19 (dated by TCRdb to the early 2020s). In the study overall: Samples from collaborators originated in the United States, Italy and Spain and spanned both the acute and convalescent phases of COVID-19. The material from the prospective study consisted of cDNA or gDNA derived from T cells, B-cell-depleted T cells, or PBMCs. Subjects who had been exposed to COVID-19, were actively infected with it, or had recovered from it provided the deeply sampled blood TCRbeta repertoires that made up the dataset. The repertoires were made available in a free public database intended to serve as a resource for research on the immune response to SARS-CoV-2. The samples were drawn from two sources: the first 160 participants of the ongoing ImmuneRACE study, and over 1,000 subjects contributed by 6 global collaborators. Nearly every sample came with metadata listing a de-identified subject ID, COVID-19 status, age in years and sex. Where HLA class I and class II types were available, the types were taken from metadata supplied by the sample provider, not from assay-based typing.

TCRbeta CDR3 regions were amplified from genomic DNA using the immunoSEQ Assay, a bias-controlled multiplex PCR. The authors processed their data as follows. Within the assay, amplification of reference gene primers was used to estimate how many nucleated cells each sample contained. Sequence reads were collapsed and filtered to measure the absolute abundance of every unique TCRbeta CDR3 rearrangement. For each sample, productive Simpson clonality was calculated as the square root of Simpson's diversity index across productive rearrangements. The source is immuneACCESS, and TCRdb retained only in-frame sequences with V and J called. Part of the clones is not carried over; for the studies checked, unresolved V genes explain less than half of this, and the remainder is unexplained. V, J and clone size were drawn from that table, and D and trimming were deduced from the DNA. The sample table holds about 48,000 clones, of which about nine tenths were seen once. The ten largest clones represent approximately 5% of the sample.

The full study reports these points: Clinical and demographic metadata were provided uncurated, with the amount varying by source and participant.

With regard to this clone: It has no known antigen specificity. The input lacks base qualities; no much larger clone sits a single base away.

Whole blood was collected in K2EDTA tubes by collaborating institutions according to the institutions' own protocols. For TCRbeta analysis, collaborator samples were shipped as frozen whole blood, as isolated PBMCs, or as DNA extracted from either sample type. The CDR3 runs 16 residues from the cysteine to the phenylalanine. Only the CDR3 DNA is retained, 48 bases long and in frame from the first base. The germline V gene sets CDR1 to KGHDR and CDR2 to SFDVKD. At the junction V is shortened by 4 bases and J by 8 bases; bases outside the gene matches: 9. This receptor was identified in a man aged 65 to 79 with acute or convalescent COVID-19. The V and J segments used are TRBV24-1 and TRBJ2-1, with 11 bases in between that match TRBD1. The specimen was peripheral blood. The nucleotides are TGTGCCACCAGTGACTCGCCGGGACAGGGGGGGGATGAGCAGTTCTTC. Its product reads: CATSDSPGQGGDEQFF.